The rows below give T cell receptor beta chains drawn from one sample of a study of T cell repertoires in cytomegalovirus infection. From the reads, TCRdb called clonotypes with MiXCR, one entry per CDR3 protein. The sample has over 300,000 distinct CDR3 sequences; about a sixth are singletons. The sequenced sample consisted of PBMCs. The receptors derive from a human donor in good health (CMV status not recorded). Some clones in this sample may be carry-over from other donors' samples. The CDR3 runs from the conserved cysteine through the conserved F or W. Each record gives: clone size, J gene, D gene, V gene, CDR3 protein, CDR3 DNA. D genes are given only for firm matches. Clone sizes are given selectively: once, few, many, or a class where the clone is expanded.

- TRBJ2-7 TRBD2 TRBV28 CASSRLAGPYEQYF TGTGCCAGCAGCCGACTAGCGGGGCCCTACGAGCAGTACTTC
few TRBJ2-7 TRBD1 TRBV6-6 CASRDGTGQGYEQYF TGTGCCAGCAGGGATGGGACAGGTCAAGGGTACGAGCAGTACTTC
many TRBJ2-1 TRBD2 TRBV6-6 CASSYSIGGSGGADEQFF TGTGCCAGCAGTTACTCGATCGGGGGGAGCGGGGGGGCCGATGAGCAGTTCTTC
many TRBJ1-4 - TRBV7-2 CASSSRVGNEKLFF TGTGCCAGCAGCTCCAGAGTGGGTAATGAAAAACTGTTTTTT
- TRBJ2-7 - TRBV6-2/TRBV6-3 CASSYSSGSATYEQYF TGTGCCAGCAGTTACTCATCGGGAAGTGCGACCTACGAGCAGTACTTC
- TRBJ2-5 TRBD2 TRBV6-5 CASSLNSGGAGETQYF TGTGCCAGCAGTTTGAATAGCGGGGGGGCGGGGGAGACCCAGTACTTC
- TRBJ1-2 - TRBV5-5 CASSLVILSGYTF TGTGCCAGCAGCTTGGTAATATTGAGCGGCTACACCTTC
few TRBJ1-6 - TRBV12-3/TRBV12-4 CASSSSGQNSPLHF TGTGCCAGCAGTTCGTCAGGGCAAAATTCACCCCTCCACTTT
few TRBJ2-5 TRBD1 TRBV11-2 CASSPASGTGNQETQYF TGTGCCAGCAGCCCGGCCTCCGGGACAGGGAACCAAGAGACCCAGTACTTC
few TRBJ1-3 - TRBV12-3/TRBV12-4 CASISGLSGNTIYF TGTGCCAGCATATCAGGCCTCTCTGGAAACACCATATATTTT
- TRBJ2-3 - TRBV20-1 CSARARAALSTDTQYF TGCAGTGCTAGAGCTCGGGCAGCTTTAAGCACAGATACGCAGTATTTT
many TRBJ2-1 TRBD1 TRBV7-2 CASSLLQGNEQFF TGTGCCAGCAGCTTACTACAGGGGAATGAGCAGTTCTTC
- TRBJ2-2 TRBD2 TRBV10-3 CAISLSGGGANTGELFF TGTGCCATCAGCTTAAGCGGGGGGGGCGCTAACACCGGGGAGCTGTTTTTT
- TRBJ2-7 - TRBV2 CASRITGGRSYEQYF TGTGCCAGCAGGATTACCGGGGGACGCTCCTACGAGCAGTACTTC
few TRBJ1-2 - TRBV6-2/TRBV6-3 CASSYGTHYGYTF TGTGCCAGCAGTTACGGGACCCACTATGGCTACACCTTC
few TRBJ1-5 - TRBV5-5 CASSLAGKPNQPQHF TGTGCCAGCAGCTTGGCAGGGAAACCCAATCAGCCCCAGCATTTT
few TRBJ2-7 TRBD1 TRBV4-1 CASSQADREYYEQYF TGCGCCAGCAGCCAAGCGGACAGGGAATACTACGAGCAGTACTTC
few TRBJ1-5 TRBD1 TRBV7-2 CASSFDRGRGQPQHF TGTGCCAGCAGCTTTGACAGGGGGCGAGGTCAGCCCCAGCATTTT
- TRBJ2-7 TRBD1 TRBV27 CASSHRGDHEQYF TGTGCCAGCAGTCACAGGGGGGACCACGAGCAGTACTTC
many TRBJ2-3 - TRBV7-8 CASSFQGNTQYF TGTGCCAGCAGCTTCCAGGGGAATACGCAGTATTTT
- TRBJ1-1 TRBD1 TRBV5-1 CASSLDPGTGGDNTEAFF TGCGCCAGCAGCTTGGATCCCGGGACAGGGGGCGATAACACTGAAGCTTTCTTT
- TRBJ1-5 TRBD1 TRBV6-6 CASSYRTGGMNQPQHF TGTGCCAGCAGTTACCGGACAGGGGGCATGAATCAGCCCCAGCATTTT
many TRBJ2-6 - TRBV28 CASSFTRVSSGANVLTF TGTGCCAGCAGTTTTACCAGGGTATCCTCTGGGGCCAACGTCCTGACTTTC
many TRBJ2-7 TRBD2 TRBV6-5 CASSYSRAGGSSYEQYF TGTGCCAGCAGTTACAGTCGAGCGGGGGGCAGCTCCTACGAGCAGTACTTC
- TRBJ1-1 TRBD1 TRBV7-9 CASSPKDRGSTEAFF TGTGCCAGCAGCCCGAAGGACAGGGGGTCCACTGAAGCTTTCTTT
- TRBJ2-1 - TRBV4-1 CASSQRGLYYNEQFF TGCGCCAGCAGCCAGAGGGGACTTTACTACAATGAGCAGTTCTTC
few TRBJ1-5 TRBD1 TRBV20-1 CSAKAGTGGGQPQHF TGCAGTGCTAAAGCAGGGACAGGGGGCGGTCAGCCCCAGCATTTT
many TRBJ1-1 - TRBV4-1 CASRREGTNTEAFF TGCGCCAGCAGGAGGGAAGGGACGAACACTGAAGCTTTCTTT
many TRBJ1-5 TRBD1 TRBV6-6 CASSYSILGGQPQHF TGTGCCAGCAGTTACTCGATTTTAGGGGGCCAGCCCCAGCATTTT
many TRBJ1-3 - TRBV7-2 CASSLAAPGSGNTIYF TGTGCCAGCAGCTTAGCCGCTCCGGGGTCTGGAAACACCATATATTTT
many TRBJ2-5 - TRBV4-3 CASSQTASTKETQYF TGCGCCAGCAGCCAGACAGCTAGTACTAAAGAGACCCAGTACTTC
- TRBJ2-7 TRBD1 TRBV29-1 CSVDGTGSSYEQYF TGCAGCGTTGACGGGACAGGGAGCTCCTACGAGCAGTACTTC
- TRBJ2-1 - TRBV20-1 CSVKHAGREQFF TGCAGTGTAAAACACGCAGGGCGGGAGCAGTTCTTC
few TRBJ1-2 - TRBV28 CASSTTGSYTF TGTGCCAGCAGTACCACAGGGAGCTACACCTTC
- TRBJ2-5 TRBD1 TRBV19 CASSIPGQGAETQYF TGTGCCAGTAGTATCCCGGGACAGGGAGCGGAGACCCAGTACTTC
many TRBJ2-1 TRBD1 TRBV2 CASRGTGGDNEQFF TGTGCCAGCAGGGGGACAGGGGGTGACAATGAGCAGTTCTTC
- TRBJ2-7 TRBD1 TRBV20-1 CSASRQGPAYEQYF TGCAGTGCATCCCGACAGGGACCGGCCTACGAGCAGTACTTC
- TRBJ2-1 - TRBV24-1 CATSDTLVNEQFF TGTGCCACCAGTGACACGCTAGTGAATGAGCAGTTCTTC
- TRBJ1-6 - TRBV7-9 CASSYRSSYNSPLHF TGTGCCAGCAGCTACCGCAGCTCCTATAATTCACCCCTCCACTTT
many TRBJ1-5 TRBD1 TRBV7-2 CASGRGDQPQHF TGTGCCAGCGGCAGGGGGGATCAGCCCCAGCATTTT
- TRBJ2-5 - TRBV6-5 CASSYSARAQETQYF TGTGCCAGCAGTTACTCGGCCAGGGCCCAAGAGACCCAGTACTTC
many TRBJ2-1 - TRBV6-1 CASMLMGNAYNEQFF TGTGCCAGCATGTTGATGGGGAATGCCTACAATGAGCAGTTCTTC
many TRBJ1-5 - TRBV19 CASSPKGGGNQPQHF TGTGCCAGTAGCCCAAAAGGTGGAGGCAATCAGCCCCAGCATTTT
- TRBJ2-7 - TRBV20-1 CSARTNRASAEQYF TGCAGTGCTAGAACCAACAGGGCTTCTGCCGAGCAGTACTTC
many TRBJ1-1 TRBD1 TRBV7-9 CASSLSGTGVRTEAFF TGTGCCAGCAGCCTTAGCGGGACAGGGGTGAGGACTGAAGCTTTCTTT
- TRBJ1-1 - TRBV9 CASSVGPDTEAFF TGTGCCAGCAGCGTAGGACCGGACACTGAAGCTTTCTTT
- TRBJ2-5 TRBD2 TRBV6-2/TRBV6-3 CASSYLAGEVQETQYF TGTGCCAGCAGTTACTTAGCGGGGGAGGTCCAAGAGACCCAGTACTTC
- TRBJ2-7 - TRBV19 CASSPTGSSEQYF TGTGCCAGTAGTCCAACAGGGAGTTCGGAGCAGTACTTC
- TRBJ1-1 - TRBV12-3/TRBV12-4 CASSFTSTEAFF TGTGCCAGCAGTTTCACGTCCACTGAAGCTTTCTTT
few TRBJ1-1 TRBD1 TRBV5-6 CASSYGTGSPEAFF TGTGCCAGCAGCTACGGGACAGGGAGTCCTGAAGCTTTCTTT
many TRBJ1-5 - TRBV7-2 CASSLLGEGQPQHF TGTGCCAGCAGCTTACTAGGGGAGGGTCAGCCCCAGCATTTT
many TRBJ2-5 TRBD2 TRBV4-2 CASSQEASGGSDVETQYF TGTGCCAGCAGCCAAGAAGCTAGCGGGGGTTCTGACGTTGAGACCCAGTACTTC
- TRBJ1-4 - TRBV2 CATKEARDNEKLFF TGTGCCACCAAGGAGGCCCGCGACAATGAAAAACTGTTTTTT
- TRBJ2-5 TRBD1 TRBV6-1 CASSEGQGPVQETQYF TGTGCCAGCAGTGAAGGACAGGGGCCGGTTCAAGAGACCCAGTACTTC
- TRBJ1-1 TRBD1 TRBV12-3/TRBV12-4 CASTSPGTGNTEAFF TGTGCCAGCACCAGTCCCGGGACAGGGAACACTGAAGCTTTCTTT
- TRBJ2-2 - TRBV19 CASSTYGVNTGELFF TGTGCCAGTAGTACTTACGGGGTGAACACCGGGGAGCTGTTTTTT
many TRBJ1-2 TRBD1 TRBV7-8 CASSSMTGSQDGYTF TGTGCCAGCAGCTCTATGACAGGGAGTCAAGATGGCTACACCTTC